Presented here are 32 T cell receptor beta chains from one specimen sequenced in a study of blood T cell repertoires in COVID-19. Clones were read by immunoSEQ multiplex PCR, and TCRdb kept only the in-frame ones, dropping some. This table holds roughly 310,000 clones, 89% found once. Specimen: PBMCs or T cells enriched from blood (not recorded which). These receptors were obtained from a middle-aged woman who had recovered from COVID-19.

The CDR3: CASSIGSRQAPYEQYF. The CDR3 nucleotides are TGTGCCAGCAGTATCGGCTCTAGACAGGCACCCTACGAGCAGTACTTC. The gene calls are TRBV11-2 and TRBJ2-7, with D maybe TRBD1 (6 bases). Deletions cut 6 bases from V and 2 bases from J, with 20 bases between. The CDR3 sequence is 16 residues long. Germline assignment: CDR1 SGHAT and CDR2 FQNNGV.

With regard to this clone: Other DNA sequences in the same sample also yield this CDR3. V is TRBV6-5 and J is TRBJ2-5; D uncertain. This CDR3 spans 12 amino acids. The germline V gene encodes CDR1 MNHEY and CDR2 SVGAGI. The V gene lost 6 bases and the J gene lost 1 base, with 6 bases spanning the gap. The CDR3 here is CASRTGQETQYF. The CDR3 nucleotides are TGTGCCAGCAGGACGGGCCAAGAGACCCAGTACTTC.

The chain links TRBV18 to TRBJ2-5; maybe TRBD2 (6 bases). Germline V gives CDR1 KGHSH, CDR2 LQKENI. The CDR3 runs to 15 residues. V dropped 1 base and J dropped 1 base, with 10 bases sitting between them. The CDR3 region is CASSPQAGFQETQYF. DNA for the CDR3: TGTGCCAGCTCACCACAGGCGGGATTCCAAGAGACCCAGTACTTC.

This clone was detected only a few times. This chain connects TRBV7-2 to TRBJ2-7; D possibly corresponds to TRBD1 (6 bases). The CDR3 extends over 14 amino acids. The V and J ends lost 5 bases and 4 bases respectively, with 15 bases between them. The germline CDR1 and CDR2 sequences are SGHTA and FQGNSA. The CDR3 DNA reads TGTGCCAGCAGCACAGAGGGGGTTGGGTACGAGCAGTACTTC. Amino acid sequence: CASSTEGVGYEQYF.

The V call is TRBV4-3, the J call TRBJ2-2, with a tentative D call TRBD1 (6 bases). V was clipped by 0 bases and J by 6 bases, with 14 bases between them. CDR3 length: 16 amino acids. Per the germline V gene, CDR1 is LGHNA and CDR2 is YSLEER. The chain's CDR3 is CASSQDLFQGSGELFF. In DNA form, the CDR3 reads TGCGCCAGCAGCCAAGATCTGTTTCAGGGGTCCGGGGAGCTGTTTTTT.

The chain employs TRBV28 and TRBJ2-5; D might be TRBD2 (7 bases). Germline CDR1 reads MDHEN; CDR2 reads SYDVKM. The CDR3 has 16 amino acids. Trimming left V 3 bases short and J 6 bases short, with 20 bases between. CDR3 sequence reads: CASSLRPGGSGQTQYF. In DNA form, the CDR3 reads TGTGCCAGCAGTTTGCGGCCGGGGGGCTCGGGCCAGACCCAGTACTTC.

On this clone itself: Within the sample, other DNA sequences also encode this same CDR3. The rearrangement uses TRBV24-1 and TRBJ1-2; D may be TRBD1 (5 bases). There are 13 residues in the CDR3. CDR1 and CDR2 from the germline V gene are KGHDR and SFDVKD. Trimming pared 4 bases from V and 4 bases from J, leaving 9 bases between. CDR3 sequence: CATSDPDSYGYTF. Here the CDR3 DNA reads TGTGCCACCAGTGACCCAGACAGCTATGGCTACACCTTC.

The J gene is TRBJ1-1, the V gene TRBV30; D is perhaps TRBD1 (5 bases). V lost 4 bases and J lost 7, with 10 bases in between. The V gene's germline CDR1 is GTSNPN and CDR2 SVGIG (reference sequence). The CDR3 extends over 11 amino acids. CDR3 sequence: CAWTGLGEAFF. Written as DNA, the CDR3 is TGTGCCTGGACAGGGTTAGGTGAAGCTTTCTTT. Based on the CDR3 plus reference TRBV30 and TRBJ1-1, the full variable domain is SQTIHQWPATLVQPVGSPLSLECTVEGTSNPNLYWYRQAAGRGLQLLFYSVGIGQISSEVPQNLSASRPQDRQFILSSKKLLLSDSGFYLCAWTGLGEAFFGQGTRLTVV.

The CDR3 DNA reads as TGTGCCAGCAGCCTCGGGTCTAGCTCCTACAATGAGCAGTTCTTC. This encodes CASSLGSSSYNEQFF. This chain connects TRBV14 to TRBJ2-1; D is ambiguous. Germline V gene data show CDR1 as SGHDN and CDR2 as FVKESK. This CDR3 region has 15 residues. V was pared by 4 bases and J by 0 bases, with 10 bases between.

V gene TRBV7-3 combines with J gene TRBJ2-3, with TRBD2 matching over 8 bases. The V gene end was trimmed by 4 bases and the J gene end by 4 bases; junction bases not matched to a gene: 4. Germline CDR1 reads SGHTA; CDR2 reads FQGTGA. The CDR3 is made up of 14 amino acids. In DNA, the CDR3 is TGTGCCAGCAGCTCAGGACTAGCTTCAGATACGCAGTATTTT. Translated, it gives CASSSGLASDTQYF.

The gene calls are TRBV4-1 and TRBJ2-7; D unclear. V was trimmed by 2 bases and J by 3 bases, leaving 14 bases between them. The germline V gene encodes CDR1 MGHRA and CDR2 YSYEKL. CDR3 length equals 15 residues. In nucleotides, the CDR3 is TGCGCCAGCAGCCAAACTCCGGGTTCTTTCTACGAGCAGTACTTC. It is translated as CASSQTPGSFYEQYF.

The rearrangement uses TRBV11-2 and TRBJ2-5; 11 bases are shared with TRBD2. The CDR3 is made up of 19 amino acids. V was clipped by 0 bases and J by 2 bases; unmatched bases: 11. CDR1 and CDR2 from the germline V gene are SGHAT and FQNNGV. Here the CDR3 reads CASSLDRGLAGGWQETQYF. CDR3 in DNA: TGTGCCAGCAGCTTAGATAGAGGTCTAGCGGGGGGCTGGCAAGAGACCCAGTACTTC.

V is TRBV7-9 and J is TRBJ2-7, with 7 bases aligning to TRBD2. This CDR3 contains 14 residues. V trimming: 3 bases; J trimming: 3 bases; junction bases outside the gene matches: 5. CDR1 and CDR2 (germline): SEHNR, FQNEAQ (reference sequence). The CDR3 coding sequence is TGTGCCAGCAGCTTGGGAGGGGCTGACTACGAGCAGTACTTC. It specifies CASSLGGADYEQYF.

This chain uses TRBV5-4 with TRBJ1-2, with D possibly TRBD1 on 5 matching bases. CDR1 and CDR2 from the germline V gene are SGHNT and YYREEE (reference sequence). The CDR3 length is 14 residues. V was clipped by 0 bases and J by 2 bases, with 8 bases between them. The CDR3 DNA sequence: TGTGCCAGCAGCTTGGTAGGGGAAAACTATGGCTACACCTTC. Its protein product is CASSLVGENYGYTF.

The rearrangement uses TRBV18 and TRBJ2-7; 7 bases are shared with TRBD1. The germline CDR1 and CDR2 sequences are KGHSH and LQKENI. This CDR3 comprises 14 residues. Trimming took 4 bases from V and 3 from J; bases not matched to a gene: 6. The CDR3 reads CASSLSGQDYEQYF. DNA of the CDR3: TGTGCCAGCTCACTTTCTGGACAGGACTACGAGCAGTACTTC.

The CDR3: CSVAGGSYNEQFF. The CDR3 DNA reads as TGCAGCGTTGCGGGCGGGAGTTACAATGAGCAGTTCTTC. The chain is built from TRBV29-1 and TRBJ2-1; 7 bases agree with TRBD2. This CDR3 has 13 amino acids. Germline V gives CDR1 SQVTM, CDR2 ANQGSEA. V dropped 4 bases and J dropped 4; count of bases not matched to a gene: 4.

The gene calls are TRBV28 and TRBJ2-7; 8 bases match TRBD2. The CDR3 totals 18 residues. The junction had 16 bases not matched to a gene; V was cut back by 3 bases and J by 3 bases. Germline loops: CDR1 MDHEN, CDR2 SYDVKM. The CDR3 region has the DNA TGTGCCAGCAGTTTCCCGACCACGGCTGTAGCGGGGTTCTACGAGCAGTACTTC. It is translated as CASSFPTTAVAGFYEQYF. The entire variable domain, with the rest obtained from reference TRBV28 and TRBJ2-7, is as follows: DVKVTQSSRYLVKRTGEKVFLECVQDMDHENMFWYRQDPGLGLRLIYFSYDVKMKEKGDIPEGYSVSREKKERFSLILESASTNQTSMYLCASSFPTTAVAGFYEQYFGPGTRLTVT.

This rearrangement joins TRBV6-5 to TRBJ2-5, with 13 bases fitting TRBD2. Germline V gene sequence: CDR1 MNHEY, CDR2 SVGAGI. The CDR3 spans 14 residues. Trimming at V came to 10 bases and at J to 5 bases, leaving 7 bases not matched to a gene. The CDR3 sequence: CATRTSGSTETQYF. As DNA, the CDR3 is TGTGCCACTCGGACTAGCGGGAGTACGGAGACCCAGTACTTC.

The chain uses TRBV11-2 and TRBJ2-5, with D tentatively TRBD1 (5 bases). The CDR3 is 13 residues long. V was pared by 5 bases and J by 0 bases, with 7 bases between. CDR1 SGHAT and CDR2 FQNNGV come from the germline V gene. The CDR3, as DNA: TGTGCCAGCAGCAAGGGGCACCAAGAGACCCAGTACTTC. It yields the protein CASSKGHQETQYF.

The rearrangement links TRBV7-8 to TRBJ1-6, with 10 bases identical to TRBD1. After removal of 2 bases from V and 8 bases from J, the junction contained 9 bases not matched to a gene. The CDR3 spans 17 residues. Germline loops: CDR1 SGHVS, CDR2 FQNEAQ. CDR3 nucleotides: TGTGCCAGCAGCTTAATCTATGGGACAGGGGATGATTCACCCCTCCACTTT. Its translation is CASSLIYGTGDDSPLHF.

The chain has TRBV9 and TRBJ2-1; maybe TRBD2 (7 bases). The germline V gene has CDR1 SGDLS and CDR2 YYNGEE. Trimming shortened V by 0 bases and J by 4 bases, and 14 bases separated the two germline ends. This CDR3 is built from 16 residues. The CDR3, as DNA: TGTGCCAGCAGCGTAGCAAGAGGGGGGGCTTACAATGAGCAGTTCTTC. Translation: CASSVARGGAYNEQFF.

Regarding this clone: This may stem from a read error, because a much larger clone lies one nucleotide away. At the DNA level, this CDR3 is encoded by other sequences in the same sample as well. The V gene is TRBV9, the J gene TRBJ2-7; a weak D match, TRBD1 (5 bases). Trimming stripped 0 bases from V and 2 bases from J, with 9 bases between. The CDR3 is 14 residues long. Germline CDR1 reads SGDLS; CDR2 reads YYNGEE. CDR3 sequence reads: CASSVVPGPYEQYF. CDR3 nucleotide sequence: TGTGCCAGCAGCGTAGTTCCAGGGCCCTACGAGCAGTACTTC. The full variable domain, completed using reference TRBV9 and TRBJ2-7, is DSGVTQTPKHLITATGQRVTLRCSPRSGDLSVYWYQQSLDQGLQFLIQYYNGEERAKGNILERFSAQQFPDLHSELNLSSLELGDSALYFCASSVVPGPYEQYFGPGTRLTVT.

The sample holds a few counts of this clone. CDR3 residues: CASSLDRDQPQHF. The CDR3 coding sequence is TGTGCCAGCAGCTTAGACAGGGATCAGCCCCAGCATTTT. The V and J genes are TRBV11-3 and TRBJ1-5; D may be TRBD1 (5 bases). The germline V gene has CDR1 SGHNT and CDR2 YENEEA. This CDR3 is 13 amino acids long. The ends were cut back, 0 bases at V and 5 bases at J, with 5 bases in the middle.

The rearrangement links TRBV5-5 to TRBJ2-3, with TRBD2 matching 9 bases. Per the germline V gene, CDR1 is SGHKS and CDR2 is YYEKEE (reference sequence). The CDR3 consists of 16 residues. V was clipped by 1 base and J by 2 bases; unmatched bases: 5. The CDR3 DNA sequence: TGTGCCAGCAGCTTGATAGCGGGAGTAGTCACAGATACGCAGTATTTT. Protein: CASSLIAGVVTDTQYF.

The chain combines TRBV7-2 with TRBJ2-3, with D perhaps matching TRBD1 (5 bases). The CDR3 has 16 amino acids. Germline lookup yields CDR1 SGHTA and CDR2 FQGNSA. The V and J ends lost 1 base and 1 base respectively, with 12 bases between them. The CDR3 bases are TGTGCCAGCAGCTTAGGTGGGGCCAGGGGCACAGATACGCAGTATTTT. This encodes CASSLGGARGTDTQYF.

This clone has more than one count but fewer than ten. J is TRBJ2-1 and V is TRBV7-9; 11 bases fit TRBD2. Germline V CDR1 and CDR2: SEHNR, FQNEAQ (reference sequence). Losses at the gene ends were 5 bases for V and 7 bases for J; bases not matched to a gene: 7. The CDR3 consists of 15 residues. As DNA, the CDR3 is TGTGCCAGCAGCCCGACTAGCGGGATTCGTAATGAGCAGTTCTTC. Its protein is CASSPTSGIRNEQFF.

This sequence joins TRBV21-1 and TRBJ1-1; the table's D call TRBD1 went unverified against the DNA. TRBV21-1 is designated a pseudogene. This CDR3 region has 16 residues. CDR3 loop: CASSKEAGQGPTEAFF. CDR3 bases: TGTGCCAGCAGCAAAGAGGCAGGACAGGGGCCCACTGAAGCTTTCTTT.

A few counts support this clone. The rearrangement links TRBV4-1 to TRBJ2-5; possible D gene TRBD1, 5 bases. V was clipped by 5 bases and J by 5 bases, with 18 bases between them. From germline, CDR1 is MGHRA and CDR2 YSYEKL. The CDR3 is made up of 15 amino acids. CDR3 sequence: CASSSMGLNLETQYF. DNA for the CDR3: TGCGCCAGCAGCTCGATGGGGCTAAATTTGGAGACCCAGTACTTC.

This chain joins TRBV11-3 and TRBJ2-3; 7 bases align to TRBD2. The CDR3 is 16 amino acids. J gave up 2 bases and V 0 bases, and 5 bases lay outside the gene matches. CDR1 is SGHNT and CDR2 is YENEEA in the germline V gene. The CDR3 is CASSLEGGSPTDTQYF. The CDR3 DNA sequence: TGTGCCAGCAGCTTAGAGGGCGGGAGCCCCACAGATACGCAGTATTTT.

The count of this clone is one. The V gene is TRBV5-6, the J gene TRBJ2-7; 7 nucleotides agree with TRBD1. CDR1 and CDR2 (germline): SGHDT, YYEEEE. The CDR3 has 14 residues. J gave up 3 bases and V 4 bases, and 7 bases lay outside the gene matches. The CDR3 is CASSTGQIHYEQYF. In DNA, the CDR3 is TGTGCCAGCAGCACGGGACAGATTCACTACGAGCAGTACTTC.

The chain uses TRBV13 and TRBJ2-1, with TRBD2 matching 7 bases. The germline gives CDR1 PRHDT, CDR2 FYEKMQ (reference sequence). This CDR3 comprises 12 residues. J lost 14 bases, V lost 0 bases, and 4 bases had no gene match. Written as DNA, the CDR3 is TGTGCCAGCAGCTTAGGCCTGACTAGCAAGTTCTTC. As protein: CASSLGLTSKFF.

The chain combines TRBV5-1 with TRBJ2-1; D unclear. V lost 1 base to trimming and J lost 3 bases, with 8 bases between them. The CDR3 contains 14 residues. Germline CDR1 SGHRS, CDR2 YFSETQ. The CDR3 sequence is CASSLFASYNEQFF. CDR3 sequence (DNA): TGCGCCAGCAGCTTGTTTGCTAGCTACAATGAGCAGTTCTTC. Full variable domain (rest looked up from reference TRBV5-1 and TRBJ2-1): KAGVTQTPRYLIKTRGQQVTLSCSPISGHRSVSWYQQTPGQGLQFLFEYFSETQRNKGNFPGRFSGRQFSNSRSEMNVSTLELGDSALYLCASSLFASYNEQFFGPGTRLTVL.